The 3 T cell receptor beta chains presented below share a single source sample, sequenced in a study of blood T cell repertoires in COVID-19. Measured with immunoSEQ multiplex PCR; TCRdb has only the in-frame clones, and not every one. The repertoire has approximately 210,000 clones, 84% of them found once; the top ten carry 20%. Sequencing used peripheral blood. The origin of the receptors is a man aged 25 to 45 with active or convalescent COVID-19.

This chain joins TRBV28 and TRBJ2-5, with D perhaps matching TRBD1 (5 bases). CDR1 is MDHEN, CDR2 SYDVKM, per germline. The CDR3 loop spans 13 amino acids. Trimming removed 5 bases from V and 0 bases from J, with 7 bases in between. The CDR3 region has the DNA TGTGCCAGCAGTCCGACAGACCAAGAGACCCAGTACTTC. Translation: CASSPTDQETQYF.

The gene calls are TRBV28 and TRBJ1-2; D unclear. Germline CDR1 MDHEN, CDR2 SYDVKM. The CDR3 loop spans 15 amino acids. Trimming removed 4 bases from V and 8 bases from J, with 20 bases in between. The CDR3 loop is CASSSARVIVPGYTF. Here the CDR3 DNA reads TGTGCCAGCAGTTCCGCAAGAGTCATTGTACCCGGCTACACCTTC.

The chain combines TRBV7-9 with TRBJ2-1, with 7 bases fitting TRBD2. Trimming removed 1 base from V and 8 bases from J; junction bases left unmatched: 8. The CDR3 extends over 15 amino acids. Germline assignment: CDR1 SEHNR and CDR2 FQNEAQ (reference sequence). The DNA for the CDR3 is TGTGCCAGCAGCTTAGAAGGCGGGAGTCAGTATGAGCAGTTCTTC. Protein: CASSLEGGSQYEQFF.